The 24 T cell receptor beta chains reported below all come from one sample, sequenced in a study of CD8+ T cells in alopecia areata. Investigators isolated RNA and reverse transcribed it into cDNA to act as the sequencing template. The assay was immunoSEQ multiplex PCR, and TCRdb's table has in-frame clones only and misses some. The sample consists of around 250,000 clones, 67% of them appearing once. The sample here was CD4+ T cells sorted from blood, taken at week 0. The receptors were sampled from a human donor with alopecia areata.

This clone came up a few times. The chain combines TRBV15 with TRBJ2-3; D is unresolved. With 0 bases removed from V and 2 bases from J, the gap between germline ends came to 18 bases. Germline loops: CDR1 LNHNV, CDR2 YYDKDF (reference sequence). The CDR3 has 18 amino acids. DNA for the CDR3: TGTGCCACCAGCAGAGATCAGAGGTCAGGTCCGGTCACAGATACGCAGTATTTT. Its protein is CATSRDQRSGPVTDTQYF.

This chain joins TRBV29-1 and TRBJ2-3; 11 bases agree with TRBD2. Germline V gene lookup returns CDR1 SQVTM and CDR2 ANQGSEA. The V and J ends lost 6 bases and 0 bases, in that order; junction bases with no gene match: 5. CDR3 size: 15 residues. The CDR3 region has the DNA TGCAGCGTGGGGGGACTAGCGGCTAGCACAGATACGCAGTATTTT. It translates to CSVGGLAASTDTQYF.

A few counts support this clone. This sequence joins TRBV29-1 and TRBJ2-7; 9 bases are a match to TRBD1. Germline assignment: CDR1 SQVTM and CDR2 ANQGSEA. Losses at the gene ends were 6 bases for V and 5 bases for J; bases not matched to a gene: 8. This CDR3 has 13 residues. In nucleotides, the CDR3 is TGCAGCGTCAGGACAGGGGTAGGGAACGAGCAGTACTTC. Amino acid sequence: CSVRTGVGNEQYF.

This clone has a handful of counts. The chain employs TRBV9 and TRBJ2-7, with D perhaps matching TRBD1 (5 bases). Germline lookup yields CDR1 SGDLS and CDR2 YYNGEE. Trimming stripped 0 bases from V and 6 bases from J, with 10 bases between. The CDR3 runs to 13 residues. The CDR3, as DNA: TGTGCCAGCAGCGTAGGGGGCTTGGGCGAGCAGTACTTC. Its translation is CASSVGGLGEQYF.

In its sample, this clone was seen a few times. The CDR3 loop is CASSQRQAHTIYF. The DNA of the CDR3 is TGCGCCAGCAGCCAAAGACAAGCTCACACCATATATTTT. The chain employs TRBV4-1 and TRBJ1-3; no clear D. The CDR3 loop spans 13 amino acids. Germline lookup yields CDR1 MGHRA and CDR2 YSYEKL. V was shortened by 2 bases and J by 8 bases, with 10 bases between the two germline ends.

This sequence joins TRBV29-1 and TRBJ1-1; D remains ambiguous. CDR3 length: 15 amino acids. Germline V gives CDR1 SQVTM, CDR2 ANQGSEA. V lost 6 bases and J 2 bases, leaving 19 bases between the germline ends. This CDR3 reads CSVTKRGLFNTEAFF. The CDR3 region has the DNA TGCAGCGTCACCAAGCGGGGATTGTTCAACACTGAAGCTTTCTTT.

This clone appeared a few times. The genes are TRBV29-1 and TRBJ2-5; possible D gene TRBD2, 6 bases. Per the germline V gene, CDR1 is SQVTM and CDR2 is ANQGSEA. The CDR3 totals 13 residues. The CDR3 nucleotides are TGCAGTACGGACGAGGGAGGCCAAGAGACCCAGTACTTC. This encodes CSTDEGGQETQYF.

In its sample, this clone was seen a few times. The chain uses TRBV5-1 and TRBJ1-5; D not certain. The CDR3 runs to 12 residues. V was pared by 4 bases and J by 9 bases, with 11 bases between. The germline gives CDR1 SGHRS, CDR2 YFSETQ. CDR3 bases: TGCGCCAGCAGCCAAGATCGGGGGCCCCAGCATTTT. It specifies CASSQDRGPQHF.

The rearrangement links TRBV5-1 to TRBJ2-3, with 10 bases fitting TRBD2. Germline V gene data show CDR1 as SGHRS and CDR2 as YFSETQ. CDR3 length: 20 amino acids. V dropped 0 bases and J dropped 1; count of bases not matched to a gene: 14. This CDR3 is CASSLDPPAGGGGGTDTQYF. The DNA of the CDR3 is TGCGCCAGCAGCTTGGACCCCCCAGCGGGGGGGGGAGGAGGCACAGATACGCAGTATTTT. The full variable domain, its missing parts supplied by reference TRBV5-1 and TRBJ2-3, is KAGVTQTPRYLIKTRGQQVTLSCSPISGHRSVSWYQQTPGQGLQFLFEYFSETQRNKGNFPGRFSGRQFSNSRSEMNVSTLELGDSALYLCASSLDPPAGGGGGTDTQYFGPGTRLTVL.

Here the CDR3 DNA reads TGTGCCTGGGCCCCGCGGACAGGAGAAGCTTTCTTT. This gives the protein CAWAPRTGEAFF. The J gene is TRBJ1-1, the V gene TRBV30; 7 bases fit TRBD1. Trimming cost V 5 bases and J 8 bases; bases outside gene matches: 8. In germline, CDR1 is GTSNPN, CDR2 SVGIG (reference sequence). The CDR3 extends over 12 amino acids.

The chain carries TRBV30 and TRBJ2-1; TRBD2 agrees at 7 bases. Germline V CDR1 and CDR2: GTSNPN, SVGIG (reference sequence). This CDR3 has 14 amino acids. V lost 4 bases, J lost 0 bases, and 3 bases stayed unmatched. DNA of the CDR3: TGTGCCTGGACTCCTAGCGGCTCCTACAATGAGCAGTTCTTC. Protein: CAWTPSGSYNEQFF.

The chain employs TRBV27 and TRBJ2-7; D gene uncertain. The CDR3 runs to 13 residues. The V gene's germline CDR1 is MNHEY and CDR2 SMNVEV (reference sequence). V was trimmed by 5 bases and J by 3 bases, leaving 11 bases between them. The CDR3 coding sequence is TGTGCCAGCAGTCCGTACTTCCTCTACGAGCAGTACTTC. Residues: CASSPYFLYEQYF.

This clone was seen a few times. The chain has TRBV29-1 and TRBJ2-7, with TRBD2 identical over 8 bases. Trimming removed 7 bases from V and 2 bases from J; junction bases left unmatched: 7. The CDR3 contains 13 residues. CDR1 and CDR2 from the germline V gene are SQVTM and ANQGSEA. CDR3 coding DNA: TGCAGCGGCTATAGCGGGGAGACCTACGAGCAGTACTTC. Protein sequence: CSGYSGETYEQYF.

This CDR3 is CASSQEVGNTEAFF. CDR3 sequence (DNA): TGTGCCAGCAGCCAAGAGGTAGGGAACACTGAAGCTTTCTTT. The gene calls are TRBV4-2 and TRBJ1-1, with D unclear. In germline, CDR1 is LGHNA, CDR2 YNFKEQ. The V gene lost 0 bases and the J gene lost 1 base, with 6 bases spanning the gap. This CDR3 has 14 amino acids.

This clone was observed a single time. The genes are TRBV7-9 and TRBJ2-5; a weak D match, TRBD1 (7 bases). V lost 3 bases to trimming and J lost 2 bases, with 10 bases between them. The CDR3 sequence is 14 residues long. Germline-derived CDR1 and CDR2 are SEHNR and FQNEAQ (reference sequence). In nucleotides, the CDR3 is TGTGCCAGCAGCTTTGCGGGACAGCAAGAGACCCAGTACTTC. This gives the protein CASSFAGQQETQYF.

J is TRBJ2-7 and V is TRBV7-9; TRBD1 matches 8 bases. Unmatched junction bases numbered 14, after V lost 5 bases and J lost 2 bases. Germline V gene data show CDR1 as SEHNR and CDR2 as FQNEAQ (reference sequence). This CDR3 has 17 residues. Written as DNA, the CDR3 is TGTGCCAGCAGCCCGCCCGTTCAGGGGGCTGCCACCTACGAGCAGTACTTC. It codes for CASSPPVQGAATYEQYF.

The chain is built from TRBV2 and TRBJ1-6; 7 nucleotides agree with TRBD1. The V gene's germline CDR1 is SNHLY and CDR2 FYNNEI. CDR3 length equals 14 residues. Unmatched junction bases numbered 3, after V lost 2 bases and J lost 8 bases. The CDR3 sequence is CASSELGQYSPLHF. The CDR3 coding sequence is TGTGCCAGCAGTGAACTGGGACAGTATTCACCCCTCCACTTT.

This clone was observed a handful of times. The CDR3 sequence is CSVAPGQGISEQYF. For the CDR3, the DNA is TGCAGCGTCGCCCCGGGACAGGGAATCAGCGAGCAGTACTTC. The V gene is TRBV29-1, the J gene TRBJ2-7; 9 bases match TRBD1. The V and J ends lost 6 bases and 6 bases, in that order; junction bases with no gene match: 12. The CDR3 contains 14 residues. Looked up from germline, CDR1 is SQVTM and CDR2 is ANQGSEA.

This clone was observed once. V gene TRBV9 combines with J gene TRBJ2-1; D might be TRBD2 (5 bases). Looked up from germline, CDR1 is SGDLS and CDR2 is YYNGEE. The CDR3 spans 15 residues. V shed 0 bases and J shed 4 bases, with 11 bases lying between them. Here the CDR3 reads CASSVGAEHYNEQFF. CDR3 DNA sequence: TGTGCCAGCAGCGTAGGAGCGGAGCATTACAATGAGCAGTTCTTC.

This rearrangement joins TRBV4-2 to TRBJ2-1; the match to TRBD2 covers 8 bases. The CDR3 runs to 16 residues. V dropped 4 bases and J dropped 5; count of bases not matched to a gene: 10. Germline CDR1 reads LGHNA; CDR2 reads YNFKEQ. CDR3: CASSPGGASGDNEQFF. The CDR3 DNA reads as TGTGCCAGCAGCCCCGGGGGGGCTAGTGGGGACAATGAGCAGTTCTTC.

As DNA, the CDR3 is TGCGCCAGCAGCTCGGGGTACGGCGAGACCCAGTACTTC. Amino acid sequence: CASSSGYGETQYF. This chain connects TRBV5-1 to TRBJ2-5; TRBD2 is a possible D gene (5 bases). The ends were cut back, 3 bases at V and 5 bases at J, with 11 bases in the middle. Germline V gene data show CDR1 as SGHRS and CDR2 as YFSETQ. CDR3 size: 13 residues.

The chain joins TRBV7-9 to TRBJ2-1; D is possibly TRBD1 (6 bases). CDR1 and CDR2 from the germline V gene are SEHNR and FQNEAQ (reference sequence). The CDR3 has 13 residues. V dropped 3 bases and J dropped 4 bases, with 7 bases sitting between them. CDR3 region: CASSFGQYNEQFF. The CDR3 bases are TGTGCCAGCAGCTTCGGACAGTACAATGAGCAGTTCTTC.

As regards this clone: This CDR3 is also generated by other DNA sequences in the sample. The rearrangement links TRBV7-9 to TRBJ2-5; no reliable D call. The CDR3 has 11 amino acids. Trimming took 5 bases from V and 5 from J, leaving 6 bases between them. Per germline, CDR1 SEHNR and CDR2 FQNEAQ (reference sequence). CDR3 nucleotides: TGTGCCAGCAGCCTCAAGGAGACCCAGTACTTC. Protein sequence: CASSLKETQYF.

The table lists this clone with a few counts. V usage is TRBV30 and J usage is TRBJ1-2; D unclear. The CDR3 runs 15 residues. The germline V and J ends were trimmed by 0 bases and 4 bases, with 15 bases remaining between them. Germline V gene sequence: CDR1 GTSNPN, CDR2 SVGIG (reference sequence). The CDR3 spells CAWSVSTNSLYGYTF. CDR3 DNA: TGTGCCTGGAGTGTAAGCACGAATTCCCTCTATGGCTACACCTTC.